The clone carrying this TCR beta chain was seen just once. These data belong to a study of T cell changes during pregnancy in multiple sclerosis. Produced via immunoSEQ multiplex PCR; TCRdb's table is partial and in-frame only. The sample includes roughly 60,000 clones, over 85% of them seen just once. CDR3 length: 15 residues. The germline V and J ends were trimmed by 8 bases and 0 bases, with 17 bases remaining between them. Germline CDR1 is SGHAT and CDR2 is FQNNGV. The specimen comprised peripheral blood, sampled in the second trimester of pregnancy. The chain is built from TRBV11-2 and TRBJ2-7; D is unresolved. This TCR was recovered from a female donor with multiple sclerosis, enrolled in a pregnancy study. CDR3 loop: CASGAVFGDSYEQYF. The CDR3 DNA is TGTGCCAGCGGCGCGGTATTTGGCGACTCCTACGAGCAGTACTTC.